A single sample gave rise to the 21 T cell receptor beta chains below, sequenced in a study of T cells after yellow fever vaccination. MiXCR was run by TCRdb on the 5' RACE reads, yielding one entry per CDR3 protein. Seen here are 250,000 to 400,000 distinct CDR3 sequences, roughly 4.3% observed once, and the top ten hold approximately 19%. The sequenced sample was PBMCs, obtained 15 days after the yellow fever booster vaccination. These TCRs come from a man younger than 35 who received the YFV17D yellow fever vaccine.

This clonotype showed up many times. The CDR3 nucleotides are TGCAGTGTTCCGAGGAGGGGCGAGGGTGGCTACACCTTC. It yields the protein CSVPRRGEGGYTF. This rearrangement joins TRBV20-1 to TRBJ1-2; D might be TRBD1 (5 bases). Germline V gives CDR1 DFQATT, CDR2 SNEGSKA (reference sequence). This CDR3 has 13 residues. V shed 7 bases and J shed 7 bases, with 19 bases lying between them.

The sample holds a few counts of this clonotype. J is TRBJ2-5 and V is TRBV29-1; D could derive from TRBD1 or TRBD2 (5 bases each). Per the germline V gene, CDR1 is SQVTM and CDR2 is ANQGSEA. This CDR3 is 15 amino acids long. Trimming took off 4 bases at V and 3 bases at J, with 18 bases between the two ends. The CDR3 coding sequence is TGCAGCGTTGCCGACCGGGACCTTCGGGAAGAGACCCAGTACTTC. Its translation: CSVADRDLREETQYF.

This clonotype was counted many times. The junction departs from germline at one end; a sequencing error may be responsible. This chain joins TRBV7-2 and TRBJ2-7; 11 positions match TRBD2. CDR3 size: 14 residues. CDR1 SGHTA and CDR2 FQGNSA come from the germline V gene. CDR3 loop: CASRLAGGLSEQYF. The CDR3 DNA sequence: TGTGCCAGCAGATTAGCGGGGGGGCTGTCCGAGCAGTACTTC.

This clonotype was counted many times. For the CDR3, the DNA is TGCAGCGTTGTCACCCAGGGGCGCAGCAATCAGCCCCAGCATTTT. It encodes CSVVTQGRSNQPQHF. The chain recombines TRBV29-1 with TRBJ1-5, with D possibly matching TRBD1 (6 bases). CDR1 and CDR2 from the germline V gene are SQVTM and ANQGSEA. The V end lost 4 bases, the J end lost 1 base, and 14 bases lay between the germline ends. The CDR3 is 15 residues long.

There are many counts of this clonotype. J is TRBJ2-5 and V is TRBV6-6, with D maybe TRBD1 (6 bases). CDR1 MNHNY and CDR2 SVGAGI come from the germline V gene (reference sequence). The length of the CDR3 is 15 residues. V was clipped by 4 bases and J by 2 bases, with 14 bases between them. The CDR3 reads CASSSRTAGQETQYF. In DNA form, the CDR3 reads TGTGCCAGCAGTTCCCGGACAGCCGGACAAGAGACCCAGTACTTC.

The genes are TRBV12-3 or TRBV12-4 and TRBJ1-1; TRBD1 is a possible D gene (5 bases). V shed 2 bases and J shed 4 bases, with 11 bases lying between them. The CDR3 runs 14 residues. For the CDR3, the DNA is TGTGCCAGCAGTTTATGGGGGGAAGGCACTGAAGCTTTCTTT. Its translation: CASSLWGEGTEAFF.

At least ten counts were recorded for this clonotype. One end of the junction fails to match germline, which may point to a read error. The V gene is TRBV12-3 or TRBV12-4, the J gene TRBJ1-3; D not certain. The CDR3 is 10 amino acids. CDR3 sequence (DNA): TGTGCCAGCAGCCCCCGGCCAACCTCTTTT. It is translated as CASSPRPTSF.

This clonotype appeared a few times. The chain combines TRBV12-3 or TRBV12-4 with TRBJ2-2; no clear D gene. The length of the CDR3 is 16 residues. V was cut by 2 bases and J by 0 bases, with 10 bases left in between. The CDR3 region has the DNA TGTGCCAGCAGTTTATTATCTACTTCGAACACCGGGGAGCTGTTTTTT. Its translation is CASSLLSTSNTGELFF.

This clonotype was found many times. The chain is built from TRBV6-2 or TRBV6-3 and TRBJ2-1; TRBD2 aligns across 7 bases. Germline lookup yields CDR1 MNHEY and CDR2 SVGEGT. The V segment lost 5 bases and the J segment 9 bases; nucleotides outside the gene matches: 7. The CDR3 is 13 residues long. CDR3 coding DNA: TGTGCCAGCAGTGAAGGGAGGGTGTCTGAGCAGTTCTTC. It encodes CASSEGRVSEQFF.

The V and J genes are TRBV18 and TRBJ2-5, with 11 positions matching TRBD2. CDR3 length equals 15 residues. V lost 5 bases and J lost 4; bases outside the gene matches: 6. Germline V CDR1 and CDR2: KGHSH, LQKENI. The chain's CDR3 is CASSSGTSGPETQYF. The CDR3 DNA follows: TGTGCCAGCTCATCCGGGACTAGCGGTCCAGAGACCCAGTACTTC.

This clonotype has a count of ten or more. The V gene is TRBV6-6, the J gene TRBJ1-1; D not resolved. V was pared by 7 bases and J by 4 bases, with 16 bases between. There are 14 residues in the CDR3. The germline V gene encodes CDR1 MNHNY and CDR2 SVGAGI (reference sequence). The CDR3 region is CASKGLISRTEAFF. The DNA for the CDR3 is TGTGCCAGCAAGGGTTTAATTTCCCGCACTGAAGCTTTCTTT.

This clonotype was counted ten times or more. The rearrangement joins TRBV6-5 to TRBJ1-3; D gene uncertain. Trimming removed 8 bases from V and 0 bases from J, with 5 bases in between. Germline V gene sequence: CDR1 MNHEY, CDR2 SVGAGI. The CDR3 sequence is 12 residues long. This CDR3 is CASLSSGNTIYF. CDR3 nucleotide sequence: TGTGCCAGCCTGAGCTCTGGAAACACCATATATTTT.

The chain uses TRBV3-1 and TRBJ2-2, with 13 bases fitting TRBD2. Trimming took 5 bases from V and 6 from J; bases not matched to a gene: 15. The CDR3 extends over 19 amino acids. CDR1 and CDR2 from the germline V gene are LGHDT and YNNKEL (reference sequence). The CDR3 is CASSALPGLAGVGAGELFF. CDR3 sequence (DNA): TGTGCCAGCAGCGCCCTCCCTGGACTAGCGGGGGTTGGCGCCGGGGAGCTGTTTTTT.

This clonotype appeared many times. CDR3 amino acids: CASNNGGAPDTQYF. CDR3 nucleotide sequence: TGTGCCAGCAATAACGGTGGGGCTCCAGATACGCAGTATTTT. This chain joins TRBV6-1 and TRBJ2-3; D possibly corresponds to TRBD1 (5 bases). The V gene lost 7 bases and the J gene lost 4 bases, with 15 bases spanning the gap. Germline loops: CDR1 MNHNS, CDR2 SASEGT. The CDR3 consists of 14 residues.

This clonotype was counted at least ten times. The chain has TRBV6-2 or TRBV6-3 and TRBJ2-2; maybe TRBD1 (6 bases). Germline CDR1 and CDR2: MNHEY and SVGEGT. V dropped 10 bases and J dropped 2 bases, with 14 bases sitting between them. The CDR3 covers 14 residues. DNA for the CDR3: TGTGCCACCCTTGAGGACAGTAACACCGGGGAGCTGTTTTTT. Protein: CATLEDSNTGELFF.

There are many counts of this clonotype. This chain uses TRBV7-2 with TRBJ2-3; 13 nucleotides line up with TRBD2. The V gene end was trimmed by 11 bases and the J gene end by 6 bases; junction bases not matched to a gene: 8. The CDR3 is made up of 14 amino acids. Germline V lookup: CDR1 SGHTA, CDR2 FQGNSA. The CDR3 here is CAGWTSGGSDTQYF. The CDR3 DNA follows: TGTGCCGGATGGACTAGCGGGGGTTCGGATACGCAGTATTTT.

Only a few counts were recorded for this clonotype. The chain links TRBV7-2 to TRBJ1-3; no firm D call. V lost 8 bases and J 3 bases, leaving 8 bases between the germline ends. The CDR3 runs 12 residues. Per the germline V gene, CDR1 is SGHTA and CDR2 is FQGNSA. Written as DNA, the CDR3 is TGTGCCAGCTTTGGAGATGGAAACACCATATATTTT. This sequence encodes CASFGDGNTIYF. The full variable domain, rest sourced from reference TRBV7-2 and TRBJ1-3, is GAGVSQSPSNKVTEKGKDVELRCDPISGHTALYWYRQSLGQGLEFLIYFQGNSAPDKSGLPSDRFSAERTGGSVSTLTIQRTQQEDSAVYLCASFGDGNTIYFGEGSWLTVV.

At least ten counts were recorded for this clonotype. The chain links TRBV12-3 or TRBV12-4 to TRBJ1-5; possibly TRBD1 for D (6 bases). The CDR3 spans 16 residues. V gave up 5 bases and J gave up 0 bases, with 14 bases separating them. CDR3 protein: CASSGPDSLSNQPQHF. CDR3 bases: TGTGCCAGCAGTGGACCGGACAGCCTTAGCAATCAGCCCCAGCATTTT.

In the case of this clonotype: A much bigger clone sits one base away, suggesting this may be a read error. The chain is built from TRBV4-3 and TRBJ2-1; D possibly corresponds to TRBD2 (6 bases). CDR1 is LGHNA and CDR2 is YSLEER in the germline V gene. The CDR3 runs 15 residues. Trimming took 4 bases from V and 5 from J, leaving 15 bases between them. The CDR3 region has the DNA TGCGCCAGCAGCCTAGAAGACGGGGGAAACAATGAGCAGTTCTTC. This gives the protein CASSLEDGGNNEQFF.

This clonotype occurred many times. The chain's CDR3 is CASSRTLDYEQYV. The CDR3 nucleotides are TGTGCCAGCAGTCGGACCCTAGATTACGAGCAGTACGTC. The V gene is TRBV7-2, the J gene TRBJ2-7; D is unclear. Germline CDR1 is SGHTA and CDR2 is FQGNSA. The CDR3 has 13 residues. V gave up 6 bases and J gave up 4 bases, with 13 bases separating them.

The CDR3 loop is CASSEVYSNQPQHF. In nucleotides, the CDR3 is TGTGCCAGCAGTGAAGTTTATAGCAATCAGCCCCAGCATTTT. The rearrangement links TRBV2 to TRBJ1-5; D is uncertain. Trimming removed 1 base from V and 0 bases from J, with 4 bases in between. Germline V lookup: CDR1 SNHLY, CDR2 FYNNEI. The CDR3 totals 14 residues.